This T cell receptor (beta chain) was captured by sequencing in a study of OX40 agonist ivuxolimab in advanced cancers. The assay was immunoSEQ multiplex PCR, and TCRdb's table has in-frame clones only and misses some. The sample has around 84,000 clones; approximately 92% are singletons. In germline, CDR1 is KGHSH, CDR2 LQKENI. V was pared by 6 bases and J by 0 bases, with 11 bases between. The length of the CDR3 is 14 residues. This TCR was recovered from an adult with an advanced solid tumor such as melanoma, head and neck, liver or kidney cancer. V usage is TRBV18 and J usage is TRBJ1-1, with no clear D. Sequences were derived from CD4+ or CD8+ T cells sorted from blood, sampled in a trial of the OX40 agonist ivuxolimab. CDR3 sequence reads: CASSAGSLNTEAFF. DNA of the CDR3: TGTGCCAGCTCCGCGGGATCCTTGAACACTGAAGCTTTCTTT. Drawing the rest from reference TRBV18 and TRBJ1-1, the complete variable domain is NAGVMQNPRHLVRRRGQEARLRCSPMKGHSHVYWYRQLPEEGLKFMVYLQKENIIDESGMPKERFSAEFPKEGPSILRIQQVVRGDSAAYFCASSAGSLNTEAFFGQGTRLTVV.